These 10 T cell receptor beta chains came from one sample sequenced in a study of cytomegalovirus exposure and HLA in healthy donors. Primers for the PCR totalled 60 Vbeta and 13 Jbeta. The protocol was immunoSEQ multiplex PCR, while the TCRdb copy is restricted to in-frame clones and leaves out a portion. Here the sample spans 100,000 to 150,000 clones, 55% to 75% being singletons. Sequenced material: PBMCs. The source of these receptors is a man aged 50 to 60 in good health and CMV-seropositive.

This clone has more than one count but fewer than ten. The chain employs TRBV19 and TRBJ1-1; D remains ambiguous. V lost 2 bases and J lost 3, with 7 bases in between. Germline V gene lookup returns CDR1 LNHDA and CDR2 SQIVND (reference sequence). The CDR3 has 13 amino acids. CDR3 bases: TGTGCCAGTAGTATAAATAGTTACACTGAAGCTTTCTTT. This translates into CASSINSYTEAFF.

The rearrangement uses TRBV15 and TRBJ2-1; TRBD2 matches at 11 bases. Germline V gene lookup returns CDR1 LNHNV and CDR2 YYDKDF (reference sequence). V was pared by 3 bases and J by 7 bases, with 8 bases of the junction left unmatched. The CDR3 runs to 16 residues. The CDR3 loop reads CATSREVAGGPNEQFF. The CDR3 DNA reads as TGTGCCACCAGCAGGGAAGTAGCGGGGGGGCCTAATGAGCAGTTCTTC.

CDR3 DNA: TGTGCCAGCAGCTTAGAACGGTACAATGAGCAGTTCTTC. Its protein is CASSLERYNEQFF. The chain is built from TRBV7-9 and TRBJ2-1; D is unresolved. The CDR3 covers 13 residues. V was trimmed by 1 base and J by 4 bases, leaving 5 bases between them. Per germline, CDR1 SEHNR and CDR2 FQNEAQ (reference sequence).

This clone was detected only once. The chain has TRBV5-4 and TRBJ1-2; 9 positions match TRBD1. CDR1 is SGHNT, CDR2 YYREEE, per germline (reference sequence). The CDR3 runs 17 residues. After removal of 4 bases from V and 7 bases from J, the junction contained 17 bases not matched to a gene. CDR3 DNA: TGTGCCAGCAGCGCCCCACTTCCGGGACAGGGAGGAGGTGGCTACACCTTC. Encoded protein: CASSAPLPGQGGGGYTF.

This sequence joins TRBV18 and TRBJ1-5, with D hard to call. The CDR3 has 13 amino acids. Trimming stripped 2 bases from V and 5 bases from J, with 7 bases between. Germline V gene sequence: CDR1 KGHSH, CDR2 LQKENI. The CDR3: CASSPKGDQPQHF. The CDR3 nucleotides are TGTGCCAGCTCACCAAAGGGAGATCAGCCCCAGCATTTT.

This clone occurred a few times. V is TRBV6-5 and J is TRBJ1-1; possible D gene TRBD1, 5 bases. CDR3 length: 15 residues. Germline loops: CDR1 MNHEY, CDR2 SVGAGI. Trimming left V 7 bases short and J 6 bases short, with 21 bases between. The CDR3 sequence: CASTRVRGGFAEAFF. The CDR3 bases are TGTGCCAGCACTAGGGTTAGGGGTGGGTTTGCTGAAGCTTTCTTT.

V is TRBV7-2 and J is TRBJ1-1; D may be TRBD1 (6 bases). V was shortened by 3 bases and J by 1 base, with 15 bases between the two germline ends. Germline V gives CDR1 SGHTA, CDR2 FQGNSA. CDR3 length: 16 amino acids. The CDR3 DNA sequence: TGTGCCAGCAGCTTCAGCGGGACAAGGGGGAACACTGAAGCTTTCTTT. Translated: CASSFSGTRGNTEAFF.

The J gene is TRBJ2-5, the V gene TRBV29-1, with D perhaps TRBD1 (6 bases). The DNA end is a closer match to TRBJ2-7, so the J assignment may be wrong. The germline gives CDR1 SQVTM, CDR2 ANQGSEA. This CDR3 has 13 residues. CDR3 region: CSTADSGAYEQYF. The CDR3 DNA reads TGCAGCACCGCGGACAGCGGAGCCTACGAGCAGTACTTC.

As regards this clone: The same CDR3 can be traced to other DNA sequences in this sample. The V and J genes are TRBV18 and TRBJ1-1; 7 bases align to TRBD1. CDR3 length: 13 amino acids. Trimming took 4 bases from V and 2 from J; bases not matched to a gene: 1. Germline loops: CDR1 KGHSH, CDR2 LQKENI. The CDR3 sequence is CASSLGGNTEAFF. CDR3 nucleotide sequence: TGTGCCAGCTCACTAGGGGGCAACACTGAAGCTTTCTTT.

This clone was detected only once. This chain uses TRBV18 with TRBJ2-5; tentative D call: TRBD1 (6 bases). Trimming pared 2 bases from V and 5 bases from J, leaving 15 bases between. CDR3 size: 15 residues. CDR1 KGHSH and CDR2 LQKENI come from the germline V gene. CDR3 bases: TGTGCCAGCTCACCAGGACAGCTCCTGGGGGAGACCCAGTACTTC. It translates to CASSPGQLLGETQYF. The whole variable domain, remainder taken from reference TRBV18 and TRBJ2-5, is NAGVMQNPRHLVRRRGQEARLRCSPMKGHSHVYWYRQLPEEGLKFMVYLQKENIIDESGMPKERFSAEFPKEGPSILRIQQVVRGDSAAYFCASSPGQLLGETQYFGPGTRLLVL.